This TCR beta chain stems from a study of OX40 agonist ivuxolimab in advanced cancers. The data were produced by immunoSEQ multiplex PCR, yet TCRdb's version contains in-frame clones alone and is incomplete. Of 60,000 to 90,000 clones in the sample, roughly 90% are singletons; the top ten hold roughly 0.37%. The length of the CDR3 is 16 residues. V was cut by 0 bases and J by 0 bases, with 10 bases left in between. The germline gives CDR1 SGHRS, CDR2 YFSETQ. This TCR came from an adult with an advanced solid tumor such as melanoma, head and neck, liver or kidney cancer. The chain links TRBV5-1 to TRBJ2-1; D remains unclear. This specimen was CD4+ or CD8+ T cells sorted from blood, taken in a trial of the OX40 agonist ivuxolimab. The CDR3 region has the DNA TGCGCCAGCAGCTTGGGACTTACCTCCTCCTACAATGAGCAGTTCTTC. This gives the protein CASSLGLTSSYNEQFF. The whole variable domain, filled in from reference TRBV5-1 and TRBJ2-1, reads KAGVTQTPRYLIKTRGQQVTLSCSPISGHRSVSWYQQTPGQGLQFLFEYFSETQRNKGNFPGRFSGRQFSNSRSEMNVSTLELGDSALYLCASSLGLTSSYNEQFFGPGTRLTVL.